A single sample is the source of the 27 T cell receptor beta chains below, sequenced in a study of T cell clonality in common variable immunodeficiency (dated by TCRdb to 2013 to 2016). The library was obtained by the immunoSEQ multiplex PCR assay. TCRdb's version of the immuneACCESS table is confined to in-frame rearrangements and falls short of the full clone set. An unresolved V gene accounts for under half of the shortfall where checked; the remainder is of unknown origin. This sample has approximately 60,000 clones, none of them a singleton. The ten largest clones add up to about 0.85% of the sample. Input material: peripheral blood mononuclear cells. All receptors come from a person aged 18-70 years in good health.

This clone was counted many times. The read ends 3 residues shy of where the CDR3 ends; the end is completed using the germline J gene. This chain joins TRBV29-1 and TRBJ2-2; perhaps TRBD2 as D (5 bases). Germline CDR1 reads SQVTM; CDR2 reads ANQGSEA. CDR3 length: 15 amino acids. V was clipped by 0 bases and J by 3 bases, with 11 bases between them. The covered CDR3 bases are TGCAGCGTTGAAGATCTTCGGGGTTACACCGGGGAG. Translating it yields CSVEDLRGYTGE. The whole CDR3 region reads CSVEDLRGYTGELFF.

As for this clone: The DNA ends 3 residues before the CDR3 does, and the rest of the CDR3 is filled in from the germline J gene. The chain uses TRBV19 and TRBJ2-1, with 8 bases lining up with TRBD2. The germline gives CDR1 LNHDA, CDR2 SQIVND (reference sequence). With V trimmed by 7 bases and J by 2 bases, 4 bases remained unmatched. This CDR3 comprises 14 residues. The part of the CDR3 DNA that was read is TGTGCCAGTAATCCGGGGGGGGCCTACAATGAG. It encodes CASNPGGAYNE. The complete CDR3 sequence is CASNPGGAYNEQFF.

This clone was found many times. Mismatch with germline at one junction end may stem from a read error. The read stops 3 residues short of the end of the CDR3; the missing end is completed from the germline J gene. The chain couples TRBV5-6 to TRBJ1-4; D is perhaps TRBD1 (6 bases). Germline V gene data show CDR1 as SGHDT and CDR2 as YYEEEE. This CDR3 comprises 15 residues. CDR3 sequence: CASSLAGVTNEKLFF. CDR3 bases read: TGTGCCAGCAGTTTGGCAGGGGTAACTAATGAAAAA.

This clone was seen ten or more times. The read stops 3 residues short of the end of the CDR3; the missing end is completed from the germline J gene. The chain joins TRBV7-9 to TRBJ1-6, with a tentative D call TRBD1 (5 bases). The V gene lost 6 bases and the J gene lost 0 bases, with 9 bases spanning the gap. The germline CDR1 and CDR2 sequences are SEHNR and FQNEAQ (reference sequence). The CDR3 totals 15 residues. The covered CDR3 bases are TGTGCCAGCAGACCAGGGAGCTCCTATAATTCACCC. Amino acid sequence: CASRPGSSYNSP. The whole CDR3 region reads CASRPGSSYNSPLHF. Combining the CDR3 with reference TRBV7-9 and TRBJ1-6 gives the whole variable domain DTGVSQNPRHKITKRGQNVTFRCDPISEHNRLYWYRQTLGQGPEFLTYFQNEAQLEKSRLLSDRFSAERPKGSFSTLEIQRTEQGDSAMYLCASRPGSSYNSPLHFGNGTRLTVT.

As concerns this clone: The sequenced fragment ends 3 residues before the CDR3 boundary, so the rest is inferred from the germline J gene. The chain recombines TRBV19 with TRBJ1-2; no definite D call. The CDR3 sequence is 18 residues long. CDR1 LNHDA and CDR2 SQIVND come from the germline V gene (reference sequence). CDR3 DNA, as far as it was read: TGTGCCAGTAGTATCACATCAACTAGCGGGAGCTCCTACAATGAC. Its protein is CASSITSTSGSSYND. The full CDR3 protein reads CASSITSTSGSSYNDYTF.

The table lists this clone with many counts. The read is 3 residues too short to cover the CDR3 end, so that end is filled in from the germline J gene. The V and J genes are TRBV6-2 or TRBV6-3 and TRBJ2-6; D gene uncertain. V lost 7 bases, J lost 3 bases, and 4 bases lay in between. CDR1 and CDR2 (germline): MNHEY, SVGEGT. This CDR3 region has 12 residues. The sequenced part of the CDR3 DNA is TGTGCCAGCAAAGGTGGGGCCAACGTC. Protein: CASKGGANV. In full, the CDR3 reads CASKGGANVLTF.

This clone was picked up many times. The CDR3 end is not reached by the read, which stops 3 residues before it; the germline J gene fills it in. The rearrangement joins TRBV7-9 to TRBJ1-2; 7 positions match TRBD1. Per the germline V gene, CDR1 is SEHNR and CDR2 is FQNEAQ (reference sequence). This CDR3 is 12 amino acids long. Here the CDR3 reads CASSRRTGVYTF. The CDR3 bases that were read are TGTGCCAGCAGCCGACGGACAGGTGTC.

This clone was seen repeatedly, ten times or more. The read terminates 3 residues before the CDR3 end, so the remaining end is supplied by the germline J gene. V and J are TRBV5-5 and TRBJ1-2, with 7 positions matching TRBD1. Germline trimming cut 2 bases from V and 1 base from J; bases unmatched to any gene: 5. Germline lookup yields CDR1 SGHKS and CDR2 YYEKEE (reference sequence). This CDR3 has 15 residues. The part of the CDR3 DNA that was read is TGTGCCAGCAGCTTACTTCCAGGGGGTAACTATGGC. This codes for CASSLLPGGNYG. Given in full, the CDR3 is CASSLLPGGNYGYTF. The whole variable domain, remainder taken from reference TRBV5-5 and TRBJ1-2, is DAGVTQSPTHLIKTRGQQVTLRCSPISGHKSVSWYQQVLGQGPQFIFQYYEKEERGRGNFPDRFSARQFPNYSSELNVNALLLGDSALYLCASSLLPGGNYGYTFGSGTRLTVV.

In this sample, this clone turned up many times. CDR3 DNA, as far as it was read: TGCGCCAGCAGCTTGGACGGGGCGGGGGAGGTGAATGAG. The encoded protein is CASSLDGAGEVNE. The CDR3 in its entirety is CASSLDGAGEVNEQFF. The V and J genes are TRBV5-1 and TRBJ2-1; the match to TRBD2 covers 7 bases. Read coverage stops 3 residues before the CDR3 terminus; the germline J gene supplies the remainder. With V trimmed by 0 bases and J by 7 bases, 10 bases remained unmatched. The CDR3 length is 16 residues. CDR1 is SGHRS and CDR2 is YFSETQ in the germline V gene.

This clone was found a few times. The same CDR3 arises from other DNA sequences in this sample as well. CDR3 residues: CASLRGQSSGNTIYF. The DNA read from the CDR3 is TGTGCCAGCCTAAGGGGACAGTCCTCTGGAAACACC. The chain links TRBV7-9 to TRBJ1-3; 7 positions agree with TRBD1. The read is 3 residues too short to cover the CDR3 end, so that end is filled in from the germline J gene. In germline, CDR1 is SEHNR, CDR2 FQNEAQ (reference sequence). The CDR3 consists of 15 residues. V lost 8 bases and J lost 0; bases outside the gene matches: 7.

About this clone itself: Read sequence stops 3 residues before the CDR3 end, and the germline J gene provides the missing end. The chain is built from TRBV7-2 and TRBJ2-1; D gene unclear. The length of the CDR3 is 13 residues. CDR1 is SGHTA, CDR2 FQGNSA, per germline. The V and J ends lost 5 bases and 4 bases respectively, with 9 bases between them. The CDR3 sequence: CASSKGPYNEQFF. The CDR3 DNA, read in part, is TGTGCCAGCAGCAAGGGCCCGTACAATGAG.

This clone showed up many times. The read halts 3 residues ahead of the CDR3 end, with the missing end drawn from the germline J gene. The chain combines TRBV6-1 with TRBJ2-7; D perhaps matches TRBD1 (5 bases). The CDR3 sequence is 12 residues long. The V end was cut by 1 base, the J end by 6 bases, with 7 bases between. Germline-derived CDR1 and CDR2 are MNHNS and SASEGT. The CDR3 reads CASSEEGAEQYF. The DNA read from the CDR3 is TGTGCCAGCAGTGAAGAAGGGGCCGAG.

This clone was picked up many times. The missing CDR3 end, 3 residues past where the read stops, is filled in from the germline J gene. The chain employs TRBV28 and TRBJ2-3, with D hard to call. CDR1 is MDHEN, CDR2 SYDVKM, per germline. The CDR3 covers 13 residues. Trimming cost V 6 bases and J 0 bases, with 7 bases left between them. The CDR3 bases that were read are TGTGCCAGCAGCCCCCCGAGCACAGATACG. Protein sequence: CASSPPSTDT. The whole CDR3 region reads CASSPPSTDTQYF.

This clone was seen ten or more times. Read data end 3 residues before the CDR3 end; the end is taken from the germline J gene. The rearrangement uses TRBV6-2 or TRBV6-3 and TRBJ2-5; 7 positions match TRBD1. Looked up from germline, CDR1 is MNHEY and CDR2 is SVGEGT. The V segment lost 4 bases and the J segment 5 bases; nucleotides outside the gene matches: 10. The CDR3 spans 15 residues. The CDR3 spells CASSFLGTEGETQYF. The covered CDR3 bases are TGTGCCAGCAGTTTTCTCGGGACAGAGGGGGAGACC.

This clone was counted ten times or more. This chain's CDR3 is CASNPAGANEQYF. The DNA read from the CDR3 is TGTGCCAGCAACCCGGCGGGGGCGAACGAG. The chain uses TRBV2 and TRBJ2-7; D perhaps matches TRBD2 (7 bases). The CDR3 goes on 3 residues after the read ends, and that part is filled in from the germline J gene. V lost 7 bases and J 5 bases, leaving 15 bases between the germline ends. CDR1 is SNHLY and CDR2 is FYNNEI in the germline V gene. This CDR3 is 13 amino acids long. Full variable domain (rest looked up from reference TRBV2 and TRBJ2-7): EPEVTQTPSHQVTQMGQEVILRCVPISNHLYFYWYRQILGQKVEFLVSFYNNEISEKSEIFDDQFSVERPDGSNFTLKIRSTKLEDSAMYFCASNPAGANEQYFGPGTRLTVT.

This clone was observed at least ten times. Partial CDR3 DNA: TGTGCCAGCAGTTACACGCAGGCTGAA. Residues: CASSYTQAE. In full, the CDR3 reads CASSYTQAEAFF. This sequence joins TRBV6-2 or TRBV6-3 and TRBJ1-1; D ambiguous. The read ends 3 residues shy of where the CDR3 ends; the end is completed using the germline J gene. V was clipped by 2 bases and J by 6 bases, with 7 bases between them. The CDR3 covers 12 residues. Germline V gives CDR1 MNHEY, CDR2 SVGEGT.

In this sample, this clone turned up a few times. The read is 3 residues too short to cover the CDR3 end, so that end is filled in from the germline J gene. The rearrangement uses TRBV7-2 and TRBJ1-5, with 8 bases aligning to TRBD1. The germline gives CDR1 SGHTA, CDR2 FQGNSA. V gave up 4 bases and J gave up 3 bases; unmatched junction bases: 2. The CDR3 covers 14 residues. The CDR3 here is CASSSQGANQPQHF. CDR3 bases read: TGTGCCAGCAGCTCCCAGGGGGCCAATCAGCCC.

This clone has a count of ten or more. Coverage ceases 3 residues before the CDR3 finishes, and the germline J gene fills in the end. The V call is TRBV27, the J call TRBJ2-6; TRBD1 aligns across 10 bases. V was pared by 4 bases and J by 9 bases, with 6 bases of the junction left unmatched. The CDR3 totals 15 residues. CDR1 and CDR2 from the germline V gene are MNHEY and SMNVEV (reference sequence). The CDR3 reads CASSSWTGGDNVLTF. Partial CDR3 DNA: TGTGCCAGCAGTTCCTGGACAGGGGGTGACAACGTC.

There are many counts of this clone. CDR3 residues: CAISDWGGQETQYF. The DNA read from the CDR3 is TGTGCCATCAGTGATTGGGGGGGCCAAGAGACG. The chain employs TRBV10-3 and TRBJ2-3; D is perhaps TRBD2 (7 bases). The read halts 3 residues ahead of the CDR3 end, with the missing end drawn from the germline J gene. CDR1 ENHRY and CDR2 SYGVKD come from the germline V gene. The CDR3 has 14 amino acids.

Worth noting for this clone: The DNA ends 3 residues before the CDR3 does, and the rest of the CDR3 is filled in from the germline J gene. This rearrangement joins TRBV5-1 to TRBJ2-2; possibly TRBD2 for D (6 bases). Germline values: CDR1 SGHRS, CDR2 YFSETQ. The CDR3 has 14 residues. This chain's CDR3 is CASSPPGVDEKLFF. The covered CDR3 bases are TGCGCCAGCAGCCCCCCGGGGGTGGATGAAAAG.

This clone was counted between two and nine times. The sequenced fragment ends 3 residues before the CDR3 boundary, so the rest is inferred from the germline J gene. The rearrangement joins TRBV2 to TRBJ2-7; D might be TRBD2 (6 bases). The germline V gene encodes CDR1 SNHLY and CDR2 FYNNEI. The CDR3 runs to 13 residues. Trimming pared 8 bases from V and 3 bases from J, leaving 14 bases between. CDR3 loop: CASRDSNLYEQYF. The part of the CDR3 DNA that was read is TGTGCCAGCCGGGACTCGAACCTCTACGAG.

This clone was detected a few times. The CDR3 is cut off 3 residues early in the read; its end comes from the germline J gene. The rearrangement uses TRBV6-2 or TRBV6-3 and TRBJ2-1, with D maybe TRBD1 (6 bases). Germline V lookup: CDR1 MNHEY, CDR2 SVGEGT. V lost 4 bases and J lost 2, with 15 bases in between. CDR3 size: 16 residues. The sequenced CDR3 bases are TGTGCCAGCAGTTCAACCACAGGGTCAGCCTACAATGAG. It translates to CASSSTTGSAYNE. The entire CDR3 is CASSSTTGSAYNEQFF.

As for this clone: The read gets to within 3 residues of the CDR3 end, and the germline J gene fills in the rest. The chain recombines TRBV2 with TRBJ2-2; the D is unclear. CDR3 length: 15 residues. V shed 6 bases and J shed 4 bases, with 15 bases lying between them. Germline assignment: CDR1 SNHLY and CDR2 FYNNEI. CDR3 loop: CASRPQASGTGELFF. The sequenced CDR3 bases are TGTGCCAGCAGACCCCAAGCCTCGGGCACCGGGGAG.

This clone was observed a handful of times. This CDR3 is CASSLERGFGTQYF. CDR3 bases read: TGTGCCAGCAGCTTAGAGAGGGGGTTTGGGACC. The chain employs TRBV11-2 and TRBJ2-5; TRBD1 might be the D (6 bases). With the read ending 3 residues before the CDR3 end, the germline J gene is used to fill in that end. Per germline, CDR1 SGHAT and CDR2 FQNNGV. The V end lost 0 bases, the J end lost 7 bases, and 12 bases lay between the germline ends. The CDR3 totals 14 residues.

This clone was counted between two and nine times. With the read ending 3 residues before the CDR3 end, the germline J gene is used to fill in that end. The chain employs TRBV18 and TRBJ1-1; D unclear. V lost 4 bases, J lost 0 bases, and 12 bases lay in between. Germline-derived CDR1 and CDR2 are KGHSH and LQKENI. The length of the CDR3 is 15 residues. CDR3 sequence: CASSRAVYVNTEAFF. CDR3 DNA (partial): TGTGCCAGCTCACGGGCCGTGTATGTGAACACTGAA. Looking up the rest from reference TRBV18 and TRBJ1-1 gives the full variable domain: NAGVMQNPRHLVRRRGQEARLRCSPMKGHSHVYWYRQLPEEGLKFMVYLQKENIIDESGMPKERFSAEFPKEGPSILRIQQVVRGDSAAYFCASSRAVYVNTEAFFGQGTRLTVV.

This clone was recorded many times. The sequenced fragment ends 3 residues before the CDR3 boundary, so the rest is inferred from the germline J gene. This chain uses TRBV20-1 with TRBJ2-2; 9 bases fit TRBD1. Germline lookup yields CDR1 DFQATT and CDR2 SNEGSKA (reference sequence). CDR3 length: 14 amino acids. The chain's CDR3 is CSAPDRGNNSPLFF. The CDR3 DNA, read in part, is TGCAGTGCTCCGGACAGGGGAAATAATTCACCG.

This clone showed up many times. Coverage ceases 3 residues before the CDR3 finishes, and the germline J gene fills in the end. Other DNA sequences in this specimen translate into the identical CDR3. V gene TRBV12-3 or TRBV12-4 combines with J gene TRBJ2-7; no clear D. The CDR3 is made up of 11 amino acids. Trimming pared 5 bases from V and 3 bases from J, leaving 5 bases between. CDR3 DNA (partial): TGTGCCAGCAGTCTAAACTACGAG. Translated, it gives CASSLNYE. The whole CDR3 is CASSLNYEQYF.